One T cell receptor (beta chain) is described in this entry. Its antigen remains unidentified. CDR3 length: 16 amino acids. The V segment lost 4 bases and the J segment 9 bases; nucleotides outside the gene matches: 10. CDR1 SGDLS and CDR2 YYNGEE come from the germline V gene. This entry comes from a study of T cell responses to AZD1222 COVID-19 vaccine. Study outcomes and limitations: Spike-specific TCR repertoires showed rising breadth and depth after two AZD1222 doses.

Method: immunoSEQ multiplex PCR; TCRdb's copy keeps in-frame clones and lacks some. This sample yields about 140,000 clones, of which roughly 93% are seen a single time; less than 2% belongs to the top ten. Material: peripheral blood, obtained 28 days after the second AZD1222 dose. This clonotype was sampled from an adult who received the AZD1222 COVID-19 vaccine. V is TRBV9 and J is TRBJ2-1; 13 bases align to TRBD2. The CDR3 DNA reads TGTGCCAGCAGCTCACTAGCGGGAGGGCCCTGGGCTGAGCAGTTCTTC. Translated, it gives CASSSLAGGPWAEQFF.